Listed here are 3 T cell receptor beta chains from one sample, sequenced in a study of OX40 agonist ivuxolimab in advanced cancers. Using immunoSEQ multiplex PCR, the repertoire was profiled, and TCRdb retains in-frame clones only, with some absent. The sample has about 83,000 clones; approximately 91% are singletons. The starting material was CD4+ or CD8+ T cells sorted from blood, obtained in a trial of the OX40 agonist ivuxolimab. These receptors were obtained from an adult with an advanced solid tumor such as melanoma, head and neck, liver or kidney cancer.

The rearrangement links TRBV6-1 to TRBJ2-1, with 8 positions matching TRBD2. The V gene end was trimmed by 7 bases and the J gene end by 4 bases; junction bases not matched to a gene: 9. The CDR3 runs to 15 residues. CDR1 and CDR2 from the germline V gene are MNHNS and SASEGT. CDR3 protein: CASKLAGITYNEQFF. CDR3 in DNA: TGTGCCAGCAAGTTAGCGGGAATCACATACAATGAGCAGTTCTTC.

This chain connects TRBV4-3 to TRBJ2-2; TRBD2 is a possible D gene (6 bases). Germline V gives CDR1 LGHNA, CDR2 YSLEER. The V end was cut by 1 base, the J end by 5 bases, with 17 bases between. The CDR3 totals 17 residues. The CDR3 is CASSQGLVGGKTGELFF. Written as DNA, the CDR3 is TGCGCCAGCAGCCAAGGCCTGGTGGGGGGAAAGACCGGGGAGCTGTTTTTT.

The chain combines TRBV5-1 with TRBJ2-1; 8 bases line up with TRBD2. Looked up from germline, CDR1 is SGHRS and CDR2 is YFSETQ. V lost 4 bases to trimming and J lost 0 bases; unmatched junction nucleotides: 15. The CDR3 length is 19 residues. As DNA, the CDR3 is TGCGCCAGCAGCCGACCCCTCGGAGGCGGGGGGAGCTCCTACAATGAGCAGTTCTTC. It codes for CASSRPLGGGGSSYNEQFF.